This T cell receptor (beta chain) stems from a study of blood T cells in healthy people across ages (dated by TCRdb to the mid-2010s). A note on the overall study: In model experiments, roughly one uniquely barcoded TCR beta cDNA molecule per two T cells was captured by template switching. To track age-related changes in TCR beta repertoire diversity, the study relied on deep sequencing normalized with unique cDNA molecular identifiers. To avoid experimental bias, donors of different ages were distributed randomly across sequencing lanes. The donors were divided into four age groups: young (average approximately 15 years), middle-aged (under 40), aged (approximately 62) and long-lived (about 84). Two additional independent replicas of 1 million unique cDNA reads from the same blood draw were analyzed for two donors (one aged 18 to 29 and one aged 80 or older).

The protocol used for the library was 5' RACE. Sequencing was performed on an Illumina HiSeq 2500. A second PCR of 7 to 11 cycles was performed with a sample-barcoded 5' primer and a J-beta primer mix. Each TCR beta cDNA molecule received a unique molecular identifier from a template-switch 5' adaptor carrying 12 random nucleotides. Each sample yielded at least 3 million CDR3-containing paired-end reads. All of the RNA was converted into first-strand cDNA using the Mint cDNA synthesis kit, with a TRBC-specific oligonucleotide serving as the primer. Following uracil-DNA glycosylase treatment, all cDNA underwent a first 18-cycle PCR with the universal primers M1SS and BC2_uni_R. On the study's bioinformatics: For normalization, 1 million high-quality reads, each with a distinct molecular identifier, were randomly selected from each sample. Instead of being binned into consensus sequences, reads that shared molecular identifiers were thrown out. MiTCR, set to a Q25 quality threshold and the strictest error-elimination algorithm, was used for CDR3 identification, clonotype clustering and error correction. A nonparametric unseen species model with Euler transformation was used to estimate a lower bound on total TCR beta diversity. TCRdb trimmed the raw reads at Q25, called clones with MiXCR and kept productive beta chains. Here each entry gathers all rows of one CDR3 protein and keeps the most common genes and DNA. The V and J calls and clone size are TCRdb's, not the authors'. Within this sample are approximately 1.5 million distinct CDR3 sequences, with under 55% of them counted one time only. The ten largest clones capture around 4% of the sample.

Trimming removed 6 bases from V and 3 bases from J; the gene matches leave 16 bases unexplained. The CDR3 runs 17 amino acids, cysteine and phenylalanine included. CDR3 DNA is the only sequence kept; it has 51 bases, read in frame from the first base. Looking up the germline V gene (reference sequence) yields CDR1 DFQATT and CDR2 SNEGSKA. Donors were 30 to 45 systemically healthy Caucasian individuals from Russia aged roughly 6 to 100 years. Each donor gave 8.5 to 10 milliliters of peripheral blood, collected into EDTA-treated Vacutainer tubes. Ficoll-Paque density-gradient centrifugation was used to isolate PBMCs, with at least 7 million per sample. Total RNA, at least 5 micrograms per sample, was extracted from PBMCs with Trizol reagent. For every donor, flow cytometry on a PBMC aliquot measured the percentage of naive CD45RAhigh/CD27high T cells. What the work shows at the level of the full study, not this receptor alone: Estimates of total diversity based on one million sequenced T cells were considered lower bounds and underestimates. Compared with the aged group, more naive CD4+ T cells, fewer expanded clones and increased TCR diversity were shown by the long-lived group, suggesting age selection. Observed TCR beta diversity per million T cells fell roughly linearly with age, and a significant reduction was already apparent by age about 36. Because profiling used bulk unsorted PBMCs, naive and antigen-experienced compartments could not be compared conclusively. A strong correlation was found between observed TCR beta diversity and the percentage of naive T cells measured by flow cytometry. The CMV infection status of donors was not known, potentially confounding age-related changes in expanded clonotypes.

With regard to this clonotype: It lacks a known antigen. Per-nucleotide qualities are absent, and no much larger clonotype sits a single base away.

The origin of this receptor is a woman aged 18-35 years in good health. Source material: blood. The rearrangement joined TRBV20-1 to TRBJ1-4, and TRBD1 aligns with 7 junction nucleotides. The CDR3 sequence is CSALGPGQIVANEKLFF. The nucleotides read TGCAGTGCCCTCGGGCCGGGACAGATCGTCGCTAATGAAAAACTGTTTTTT.